This T cell receptor beta chain is drawn from a study of cytomegalovirus exposure and HLA in healthy donors. The study's findings and limits: Some 150 TCR beta chains were listed as cytomegalovirus-associated.

Separate from the approximately 720-subject first cohort, the 120-subject validation cohort was the one that the donors belonged to. A remark on this clone: The antigen is undetermined.

Profiling relied on immunoSEQ multiplex PCR, and the TCRdb table lists in-frame clones only, not all of them. The sample contains roughly 120,000 clones, roughly 94% of which appear only once. V was pared by 5 bases and J by 3 bases, with 10 bases of the junction left unmatched. CDR3 size: 16 residues. The germline CDR1 and CDR2 sequences are SGHAT and FQNNGV. The sample was PBMCs. The chain uses TRBV11-2 and TRBJ2-1; TRBD1 agrees at 7 bases. The receptor was isolated from a woman in her late teens or twenties in good health and CMV-seronegative. CDR3 sequence reads: CASSTQTGSIYNEQFF. The DNA of the CDR3 is TGTGCCAGCAGCACCCAGACAGGGTCCATCTACAATGAGCAGTTCTTC.